The 24 T cell receptor beta chains below were found in one sample sequenced in a study of siplizumab effects on memory and regulatory T cells. Libraries were prepared by immunoSEQ multiplex PCR; TCRdb keeps only in-frame clonotypes and omits some of them. The top ten hold about 0.62% of the sample, which has more than 95,000 clones, about 93% seen once. Sequencing input: Tregs sorted from blood. These receptors were collected from a human donor in good health.

This sequence joins TRBV7-3 and TRBJ2-3; D gene ambiguous. Germline CDR1 is SGHTA and CDR2 is FQGTGA. V was trimmed by 5 bases and J by 4 bases, leaving 7 bases between them. This CDR3 is 12 amino acids long. This CDR3 reads CASSLGPDTQYF. Here the CDR3 DNA reads TGTGCCAGCAGCCTCGGACCAGATACGCAGTATTTT.

The J gene is TRBJ1-6, the V gene TRBV6-1; no reliable D call. The V and J ends lost 6 bases and 4 bases respectively, with 7 bases between them. CDR1 MNHNS and CDR2 SASEGT come from the germline V gene. The CDR3 is 13 residues long. CDR3: CASRDGYNSPLHF. CDR3 coding DNA: TGTGCCAGCAGGGACGGATATAATTCACCCCTCCACTTT.

The chain uses TRBV6-4 and TRBJ2-1; D is perhaps TRBD2 (6 bases). This CDR3 is 14 amino acids long. Trimming cost V 8 bases and J 2 bases, with 13 bases left between them. Germline-derived CDR1 and CDR2 are MRHNA and SNTAGT. CDR3 in amino acids: CASSSGGAYNEQFF. In nucleotides, the CDR3 is TGTGCCAGCTCGAGTGGAGGGGCCTACAATGAGCAGTTCTTC.

The sample holds one count of this clone. V and J are TRBV7-2 and TRBJ2-5; D is unclear. The V gene's germline CDR1 is SGHTA and CDR2 FQGNSA. Trimming stripped 5 bases from V and 2 bases from J, with 3 bases between. The CDR3 loop spans 11 amino acids. CDR3 protein: CASSRQETQYF. CDR3 nucleotide sequence: TGTGCCAGCAGCAGACAAGAGACCCAGTACTTC.

V usage is TRBV29-1 and J usage is TRBJ1-2; D is unresolved. Trimming stripped 4 bases from V and 8 bases from J, with 8 bases between. The CDR3 consists of 10 residues. The germline V gene encodes CDR1 SQVTM and CDR2 ANQGSEA. CDR3 region: CSVAGEGYTF. CDR3 coding DNA: TGCAGCGTTGCCGGGGAAGGCTACACCTTC.

J is TRBJ2-1 and V is TRBV9; D is perhaps TRBD2 (6 bases). Germline assignment: CDR1 SGDLS and CDR2 YYNGEE. The CDR3 extends over 16 amino acids. The V and J ends lost 4 bases and 0 bases respectively, with 14 bases between them. The CDR3 protein is CASSRWDSSSYNEQFF. The CDR3 nucleotides are TGTGCCAGCAGCCGATGGGACTCTAGCTCCTACAATGAGCAGTTCTTC. Based on the CDR3 plus reference TRBV9 and TRBJ2-1, the full variable domain is DSGVTQTPKHLITATGQRVTLRCSPRSGDLSVYWYQQSLDQGLQFLIQYYNGEERAKGNILERFSAQQFPDLHSELNLSSLELGDSALYFCASSRWDSSSYNEQFFGPGTRLTVL.

The genes are TRBV30 and TRBJ2-1; 11 bases are a match to TRBD1. After removal of 8 bases from V and 4 bases from J, the junction contained 4 bases not matched to a gene. The CDR3 extends over 13 amino acids. Germline lookup yields CDR1 GTSNPN and CDR2 SVGIG (reference sequence). As DNA, the CDR3 is TGTGCCAGGGGACAGGGGGAATACAATGAGCAGTTCTTC. Amino acid sequence: CARGQGEYNEQFF.

The V and J genes are TRBV15 and TRBJ2-5; D might be TRBD1 or TRBD2, each matching 5 bases. Trimming cost V 5 bases and J 4 bases, with 17 bases left between them. Germline lookup yields CDR1 LNHNV and CDR2 YYDKDF (reference sequence). The CDR3 extends over 15 amino acids. The CDR3 loop is CATSEGSWGGETQYF. Written as DNA, the CDR3 is TGTGCCACCAGCGAGGGGTCCTGGGGTGGAGAGACCCAGTACTTC. Full variable domain (outside the CDR3, taken from reference TRBV15 and TRBJ2-5): DAMVIQNPRYQVTQFGKPVTLSCSQTLNHNVMYWYQQKSSQAPKLLFHYYDKDFNNEADTPDNFQSRRPNTSFCFLDIRSPGLGDTAMYLCATSEGSWGGETQYFGPGTRLLVL.

The CDR3 DNA reads TGTGCCAGCAGCCGGACAGGGGGGGTGAACACTGAAGCTTTCTTT. This gives the protein CASSRTGGVNTEAFF. The chain couples TRBV5-4 to TRBJ1-1; 10 positions agree with TRBD1. V was clipped by 4 bases and J by 0 bases; unmatched bases: 3. Germline V gene data show CDR1 as SGHNT and CDR2 as YYREEE (reference sequence). CDR3 length equals 15 residues. Using reference TRBV5-4 and TRBJ1-1 for the parts outside the CDR3, the full variable domain is ETGVTQSPTHLIKTRGQQVTLRCSSQSGHNTVSWYQQALGQGPQFIFQYYREEENGRGNFPPRFSGLQFPNYSSELNVNALELDDSALYLCASSRTGGVNTEAFFGQGTRLTVV.

This rearrangement joins TRBV5-1 to TRBJ1-2, with D maybe TRBD1 (6 bases). CDR3 length equals 15 residues. V gave up 1 base and J gave up 7 bases, with 17 bases separating them. The V gene's germline CDR1 is SGHRS and CDR2 YFSETQ. DNA of the CDR3: TGCGCCAGCAGCTTGACAGGGACCGACGACGCTGGCTACACCTTC. Its protein is CASSLTGTDDAGYTF.

This chain connects TRBV7-9 to TRBJ1-1; D is uncertain. This CDR3 region has 14 residues. Germline values: CDR1 SEHNR, CDR2 FQNEAQ (reference sequence). V was cut by 5 bases and J by 0 bases, with 10 bases left in between. The CDR3 protein is CASSPRRLNTEAFF. DNA for the CDR3: TGTGCCAGCAGCCCCCGCCGGCTGAACACTGAAGCTTTCTTT.

This chain connects TRBV2 to TRBJ2-1; TRBD2 matches 16 bases. The J segment lost 6 bases and the V segment lost 6 bases, leaving 8 bases of the junction unmatched. CDR3 length equals 17 residues. Germline-derived CDR1 and CDR2 are SNHLY and FYNNEI. The CDR3 here is CASSPGLAGGTSNEQFF. CDR3 coding DNA: TGTGCCAGCAGCCCGGGACTAGCGGGGGGGACGTCCAATGAGCAGTTCTTC.

The chain links TRBV5-1 to TRBJ2-4; D may be TRBD1 (5 bases). V shed 0 bases and J shed 6 bases, with 13 bases lying between them. This CDR3 is 15 amino acids long. Germline V CDR1 and CDR2: SGHRS, YFSETQ. As DNA, the CDR3 is TGCGCCAGCAGCTTGGTGAAGGGGCCTGGAAACATTCAGTACTTC. Protein sequence: CASSLVKGPGNIQYF.

The chain combines TRBV29-1 with TRBJ2-5; 8 bases fit TRBD2. Losses at the gene ends were 3 bases for V and 1 base for J; bases not matched to a gene: 4. Germline CDR1 is SQVTM and CDR2 is ANQGSEA. This CDR3 spans 14 amino acids. Here the CDR3 reads CSVDAGGSQETQYF. CDR3 nucleotide sequence: TGCAGCGTTGATGCGGGGGGTTCCCAAGAGACCCAGTACTTC.

The sample holds one count of this clone. The V gene is TRBV6-5, the J gene TRBJ2-7; D not resolved. This CDR3 has 16 residues. Trimming took 2 bases from V and 2 from J, leaving 16 bases between them. Germline V gene sequence: CDR1 MNHEY, CDR2 SVGAGI. DNA of the CDR3: TGTGCCAGCAGTTACAGTTCCTTAGGCGGTACCTACGAGCAGTACTTC. It yields the protein CASSYSSLGGTYEQYF.

CDR3 loop: CASSPQGTSDGYTF. The CDR3 nucleotides are TGTGCCAGCTCACCACAGGGAACAAGTGATGGCTACACCTTC. The rearrangement joins TRBV18 to TRBJ1-2; D not resolved. Germline V gives CDR1 KGHSH, CDR2 LQKENI. V shed 1 base and J shed 6 bases, with 12 bases lying between them. CDR3 size: 14 residues.

The gene calls are TRBV11-3 and TRBJ2-3; 11 bases line up with TRBD2. After removal of 5 bases from V and 4 bases from J, the junction contained 8 bases not matched to a gene. CDR3 size: 16 residues. Looked up from germline, CDR1 is SGHNT and CDR2 is YENEEA. Written as DNA, the CDR3 is TGTGCCAGCAGCGACCGTAGCGGGAGGGCCCCAGATACGCAGTATTTT. Its protein product is CASSDRSGRAPDTQYF.

J is TRBJ1-6 and V is TRBV30, with D uncertain. V was pared by 1 base and J by 7 bases, with 11 bases between. The V gene's germline CDR1 is GTSNPN and CDR2 SVGIG (reference sequence). This CDR3 is 14 amino acids long. The CDR3 is CAWSGWAENSPLHF. CDR3 DNA sequence: TGTGCCTGGAGTGGTTGGGCAGAGAATTCACCCCTCCACTTT.

J is TRBJ2-1 and V is TRBV7-3; D gene ambiguous. Trimming stripped 0 bases from V and 5 bases from J, with 5 bases between. This CDR3 is 13 amino acids long. Germline CDR1 SGHTA, CDR2 FQGTGA. The CDR3 is CASSLTSDNEQFF. The DNA for the CDR3 is TGTGCCAGCAGCTTAACTTCAGACAATGAGCAGTTCTTC.

The chain couples TRBV5-1 to TRBJ2-3; tentatively, D is TRBD2 (6 bases). The V gene's germline CDR1 is SGHRS and CDR2 YFSETQ. This CDR3 is 15 amino acids long. V gave up 0 bases and J gave up 7 bases, with 15 bases separating them. The CDR3 sequence is CASSLGPGRGNTQYF. In nucleotides, the CDR3 is TGCGCCAGCAGCTTGGGGCCCGGGAGAGGAAATACGCAGTATTTT.

The table lists this clone with a few counts. V gene TRBV10-2 combines with J gene TRBJ2-7; maybe TRBD1 (6 bases). The CDR3 runs to 14 residues. The V gene's germline CDR1 is WSHSY and CDR2 SAAADI. V was clipped by 0 bases and J by 7 bases, with 13 bases between them. CDR3 bases: TGCGCCAGCAGTGAGTCGGGGGCCTATGAAGAGCAGTACTTC. Translation: CASSESGAYEEQYF.

The chain has TRBV27 and TRBJ2-3; 7 bases match TRBD1. Germline V CDR1 and CDR2: MNHEY, SMNVEV (reference sequence). J gave up 0 bases and V 4 bases, and 4 bases lay outside the gene matches. The CDR3 totals 15 residues. This chain's CDR3 is CASSSEGASTDTQYF. Here the CDR3 DNA reads TGTGCCAGCAGTTCCGAGGGGGCTAGCACAGATACGCAGTATTTT.

CDR3 in amino acids: CASSQDIYEQYF. In DNA, the CDR3 is TGTGCCAGCAGCCAGGACATATACGAGCAGTACTTC. The chain employs TRBV7-2 and TRBJ2-5; perhaps TRBD1 as D (5 bases). The J call may be faulty, since TRBJ2-7 better matches the DNA end. The germline V gene has CDR1 SGHTA and CDR2 FQGNSA. CDR3 length: 12 amino acids.

This rearrangement joins TRBV9 to TRBJ1-3; 10 bases align to TRBD1. Trimming removed 4 bases from V and 3 bases from J; junction bases left unmatched: 7. This CDR3 is 16 amino acids long. Germline loops: CDR1 SGDLS, CDR2 YYNGEE. CDR3 bases: TGTGCCAGCAGCAACATCGACAGGGGGCTTGGAAACACCATATATTTT. It encodes CASSNIDRGLGNTIYF.